The T cell receptor (beta chain) described here comes from a study of beta chain features in type 1 diabetes. Study-level information: Cell yields, age and gender were similar between patients and healthy donors. Fewer than 110 million sorted cells were examined across all samples.

General study points: In all four CD4+ subsets, TCRB CDR3 length was significantly, moderately reduced in type 1 diabetes. These data did not resolve whether HLA type affects TCRB rearrangement.

The study reverse transcribed the entire isolated RNA, so it sequenced expressed TCRB transcripts. Clones were sequenced by immunoSEQ multiplex PCR, and TCRdb holds only the in-frame ones, with some missing. The table records roughly 230,000 clones, roughly 9.6% of them present only once. Trimming shortened V by 3 bases and J by 0 bases, and 5 bases separated the two germline ends. This CDR3 comprises 13 residues. CDR1 and CDR2 (germline): MGHDK, SYGVNS. The sample holds a few counts of this clone. Its target is unknown. The chain recombines TRBV25-1 with TRBJ1-1; unclear D gene. The receptor was derived from a woman aged 18-29 years in good health. The sequencing sample was made of naive CD4+ T cells from blood. The CDR3 nucleotides are TGTGCCAGCAGTGACAGGTTGAACACTGAAGCTTTCTTT. This sequence encodes CASSDRLNTEAFF. The full variable domain, in which reference TRBV25-1 and TRBJ1-1 provide the parts outside the CDR3, is EADIYQTPRYLVIGTGKKITLECSQTMGHDKMYWYQQDPGMELHLIHYSYGVNSTEKGDLSSESTVSRIRTEHFPLTLESARPSHTSQYLCASSDRLNTEAFFGQGTRLTVV.